This TCR beta chain was sequenced for a study of neurological immune-mediated disorders (dated by TCRdb to between 2018 and 2021). Context from the whole study: Among the 34 multiple sclerosis patients, approximately 31 had relapsing-remitting MS and 3 had secondary progressive MS. The cohort comprised approximately 67 subjects: 15 or so HAM/TSP patients, around 34 multiple sclerosis patients and around 20 healthy controls. Longitudinal samples, technical triplicates and paired sorted CD4+ and CD8+ T-cell subsets, alongside PBMC samples, were included among the 90 to 130 TCR-beta libraries. Peripheral blood TCR-beta repertoires from patients with HTLV-I-associated myelopathy (HAM/TSP), patients with multiple sclerosis, and healthy controls were compared in the study using UMI-based sequencing.

cDNA was synthesized by template-switch 5'RACE using a primer carrying a 10-nucleotide random unique molecular identifier by which each TCR transcript was tagged. Each sequencing run produced over 180 million TCR-beta sequences covering 15-18 subjects. Total RNA was extracted with the RNeasy kit. The KAPA Real-time Library Amplification kit was used to amplify TCR-beta VDJ regions with primers targeting the TCR constant region and the 5'RACE anchor. Sample indexes and Illumina adaptors were added in a first PCR, and a second PCR then increased library yield. After purification with Ampure beads, the TCR product of roughly 650 bp was size-selected on a 2% E-gel SizeSelection system. Before pooling, library quality was assessed on a Bioanalyzer, concentration was determined with Qubit, and library quantification was performed with the Kapa Library Quantification kit. Libraries were sequenced paired-end 2 x 150 bp on an Illumina HiSeq 2500. To increase sequence diversity, about 25-31% phiX was spiked into each library pool. Concerning the study's data processing: Quality-filtered reads were processed with the UMI-based MiGEC pipeline, and over 75% of raw TCR sequences were removed by the MiGEC pipeline during error correction. VDJ genes were aligned to IMGT germline references, and clonotypes were defined by unique CDR3 amino acid sequence plus V-J genes. Clonal expansion, Shannon diversity and CDR3 relatedness were evaluated with VDJtools (CalcPairwiseDistances, ClusterSamples), while phylogenetic trees were built in CLCbio workbench. Clones with at least 8 unique UMIs were defined as expanded, with this threshold being based on coefficient-of-variation modelling across technical triplicates. TCRdb itself trimmed the public reads at Q25 with fastp, ran MiXCR and retained productive beta chains. Rows are unified per CDR3 protein, each entry keeping the most common DNA and genes. These V and J calls rely on TCRdb rather than the paper's analysis. Within this sample are about 62,000 distinct CDR3 sequences, with 3.5% to 4.5% of them counted one time only. The ten largest make up 2.2% of the sample.

The CDR3 contains 13 residues, cysteine and phenylalanine counted. Of all the DNA, just the CDR3 is kept, 39 bases in frame from base 1. The germline V gene (reference sequence) provides CDR1 PRHDT and CDR2 FYEKMQ. V is trimmed back by 6 bases and J by 4 bases, and the junction contains 4 bases that no gene match accounts for. The paper as a whole reports these results and caveats: In a phylogenetic analysis, the repertoires of 18 out of 34 MS patients fell into a single cluster of related CDR3 sequences, pointing to a possible signature at the repertoire level. The MS cluster was not associated with any clinical or MRI features, and the authors stated that larger cohorts are needed. No identical CDR3 amino acid sequences were found to be shared among expanded clones across subjects, suggesting that TCR-beta repertoires were private in all groups. TCR clonal expansion was highest in HAM/TSP patients and lowest in MS patients, with MS patients falling below even healthy controls.

This clonotype was seen repeatedly, ten times or more. It has no known antigen specificity. Per-base qualities were not stored, and no clone one base away is much larger. For the unsorted PBMC libraries, 2 million PBMCs were stored in RNAlater at -80 degrees C until RNA extraction and were used to generate the libraries. Multiple sclerosis patients were enrolled in a US clinical protocol under which disease progression was evaluated by magnetic resonance imaging. PBMCs were separated from peripheral blood using Ficoll-Hypaque density gradient centrifugation and then cryopreserved in liquid nitrogen.

The sample comprised PBMCs. This TCR came from a woman between 45 and 60 years old with multiple sclerosis. In this chain, TRBV13 is recombined with TRBJ2-3; 7 junctional bases match TRBD1. The CDR3 reads CASSLTGADTQYF. Read as DNA, the sequence is TGTGCCAGCAGTCTTACAGGGGCAGATACGCAGTATTTT.